This T cell receptor beta chain came from a study of shared clonotypes between healthy human individuals. Using around 180 ng DNA, approximately 30,000 T cell genomes, the sorted-subset replicate PCRs were run. TCRdb's copy holds only in-frame clones and misses some; the assay was immunoSEQ multiplex PCR. The table has roughly 1,800,000 clones, 85% to 95% seen once. Germline V lookup: CDR1 SEHNR, CDR2 FQNEAQ (reference sequence). J lost 7 bases, V lost 5 bases, and 6 bases had no gene match. The CDR3 extends over 14 amino acids. Study-level points and caveats: Compared with memory subsets, naive subsets generally had larger estimated richness. Several donors showed sharing of about 4.8% of naive CD4 clonotypes.

Naive CD8 cells lacked CD45RO, underwent positive selection for CCR7 and left out terminally differentiated effector memory CD45RA+ cells. Within Nashville, Tennessee resided all donors, each a Caucasian adult. A remark on this clone: The antigen remains unidentified.

The rearrangement links TRBV7-9 to TRBJ1-4, with 8 bases that match TRBD1. The sequencing input was naive CD8+ T cells sorted from blood. The origin of this receptor is a man between 18 and 29 years old in good health. The CDR3 spells CASSDWTGPEKLFF. CDR3 in DNA: TGTGCCAGCAGCGACTGGACAGGGCCTGAAAAACTGTTTTTT.